This entry concerns a single T cell receptor (beta chain). Its antigen is currently unknown. TCRdb re-called the 5' RACE reads with MiXCR, one entry per CDR3 protein. This table holds approximately 290,000 distinct CDR3 sequences, about a fifth found once. CDR3 length: 16 amino acids. Germline CDR1 is KGHSH and CDR2 is LQKENI. V lost 2 bases, J lost 2 bases, and 16 bases lay in between. The data are from a study of CD8 T cells in ankylosing spondylitis. Study results and limitations: Disease-linked clones bore a CD8+ phenotype and were relatively rare in peripheral blood. Characteristic of ankylosing spondylitis blood, it appeared, was a TCR beta motif comprising about 8 highly homologous variants. Reportedly, matched ankylosing spondylitis synovial fluid was significantly enriched for disease-linked clones.

This receptor was identified in a female donor with ankylosing spondylitis or in good health (not recorded which). J is TRBJ2-7 and V is TRBV18; D might be TRBD1 or TRBD2, each matching 5 bases. Sequenced sample: blood, either unsorted or a sorted T cell fraction (not recorded which). The CDR3 here is CASSPTPGPGPYEQYF. DNA of the CDR3: TGTGCCAGCTCACCAACTCCGGGACCCGGGCCCTACGAGCAGTACTTC.